These T cell receptor beta chains were read from a single sample in a study of T-cell memory formation after mild COVID-19. TCRdb used MiXCR to reprocess the 5' RACE reads, holding one entry per CDR3 protein. The sample consists of under 400,000 distinct CDR3 sequences, 28% of them appearing once. The material sequenced was PBMCs or a T cell subset sorted from them (not recorded which). The source of these receptors is an adult woman who had mild COVID-19 (a few samples of this study predate the infection). Cell type and time point are not known. The CDR3 runs from the conserved cysteine through the conserved F or W. A clone size is listed for some rows: how often the clone was seen (once, few, many), or a class if it is expanded.

abundance: many; v_gene: TRBV7-9; CDR3aa: CASSTTVGTSNNEQFF
abundance: .; v_gene: TRBV24-1; CDR3aa: CATSLAAGWTGELFF
abundance: few; v_gene: TRBV6-5; CDR3aa: CASSYSSFGDSPYEQYF
abundance: few; v_gene: TRBV7-9; CDR3aa: CASSLDRATKYQETQYF
abundance: many; v_gene: TRBV6-2/TRBV6-3; CDR3aa: CASSRSRTGTYEQYF
abundance: .; v_gene: TRBV7-2; CDR3aa: CASSLGRDWTNEQFF
abundance: few; v_gene: TRBV5-4; CDR3aa: CASSSTDVTDTQYF
abundance: .; v_gene: TRBV12-3/TRBV12-4; CDR3aa: CASSSRGGSGELFF
abundance: few; v_gene: TRBV10-3; CDR3aa: CAISESGSEQFF
abundance: .; v_gene: TRBV12-3/TRBV12-4; CDR3aa: CASTWTGKNEQFF
abundance: .; v_gene: TRBV28; CDR3aa: CASRTTANYGYTF
abundance: few; v_gene: TRBV5-6; CDR3aa: CASSLMPYEQYF
abundance: few; v_gene: TRBV6-2/TRBV6-3; CDR3aa: CASTDRLYGYTF